This passage covers 21 T cell receptor beta chains from one sample sequenced in a study of cytomegalovirus exposure and HLA in healthy donors. PCR primers comprised 60 Vbeta and 13 Jbeta primers. Sequencing used immunoSEQ multiplex PCR; TCRdb keeps in-frame clones, though not all of them. This table has fewer than 200,000 clones, roughly 80% appearing once. Sequencing input: PBMCs. These receptor sequences come from a man in his thirties or forties in good health and CMV-seronegative.

The J gene is TRBJ1-2, the V gene TRBV9; a weak D match, TRBD1 (6 bases). V was pared by 4 bases and J by 4 bases, with 17 bases between. This CDR3 has 15 residues. Germline-derived CDR1 and CDR2 are SGDLS and YYNGEE. The CDR3 sequence is CASSPQQGLGYGYTF. DNA for the CDR3: TGTGCCAGCAGCCCGCAACAGGGTTTGGGCTATGGCTACACCTTC.

V and J are TRBV6-5 and TRBJ1-2, with 7 bases fitting TRBD1. The CDR3 sequence is 15 residues long. V trimming: 2 bases; J trimming: 7 bases; junction bases outside the gene matches: 10. The germline CDR1 and CDR2 sequences are MNHEY and SVGAGI. CDR3 sequence (DNA): TGTGCCAGCAGTTACGAAGAGGGGGCGATGAGTGGCTACACCTTC. Its translation is CASSYEEGAMSGYTF.

The chain couples TRBV7-9 to TRBJ1-4, with D possibly TRBD1 on 5 matching bases. Between the trimmed V and J ends, which lost 3 bases and 0 bases, there was a span of 8 bases. The CDR3 contains 15 residues. The germline V gene has CDR1 SEHNR and CDR2 FQNEAQ (reference sequence). The CDR3 DNA reads as TGTGCCAGCAGCTTGACAGAGGCAACTAATGAAAAACTGTTTTTT. This encodes CASSLTEATNEKLFF.

The gene calls are TRBV6-5 and TRBJ1-2; tentative D call: TRBD1 (5 bases). Germline loops: CDR1 MNHEY, CDR2 SVGAGI. The CDR3 runs 14 residues. V lost 7 bases and J 7 bases, leaving 19 bases between the germline ends. The CDR3 DNA reads as TGTGCCAGCAACCGCGGGGGGGGAGCAGGTGGCTACACCTTC. Its translation is CASNRGGGAGGYTF.

The V call is TRBV6-1, the J call TRBJ1-2, with D possibly being TRBD1 (5 bases). CDR1 and CDR2 (germline): MNHNS, SASEGT. The V gene lost 2 bases and the J gene lost 4 bases, with 14 bases spanning the gap. The CDR3 loop spans 15 amino acids. As DNA, the CDR3 is TGTGCCAGCAGTGAAAGTGGGGGGGGGAGCTATGGCTACACCTTC. This codes for CASSESGGGSYGYTF.

V gene TRBV10-3 combines with J gene TRBJ2-3; TRBD1 matches at 7 bases. J gave up 5 bases and V 4 bases, and 9 bases lay outside the gene matches. This CDR3 contains 15 residues. Germline CDR1 reads ENHRY; CDR2 reads SYGVKD. The CDR3 here is CAISVKGAIIDTQYF. The CDR3 DNA follows: TGTGCCATCAGTGTAAAGGGGGCAATCATAGATACGCAGTATTTT.

This clone was seen just once. This chain joins TRBV27 and TRBJ1-1, with 10 bases lining up with TRBD1. Germline V gene data show CDR1 as MNHEY and CDR2 as SMNVEV (reference sequence). The CDR3 sequence is 13 residues long. Trimming at V came to 5 bases and at J to 7 bases, leaving 4 bases not matched to a gene. CDR3 bases: TGTGCCAGCAGTCATGGACAGGGGGTTGAAGCTTTCTTT. This codes for CASSHGQGVEAFF.

V is TRBV7-8 and J is TRBJ1-4, with D hard to call. Germline V lookup: CDR1 SGHVS, CDR2 FQNEAQ. The CDR3 is 14 residues long. V lost 3 bases, J lost 8 bases, and 13 bases lay in between. CDR3 sequence (DNA): TGTGCCAGCAGCTTGGTATCCAGCGGGGAAAAACTGTTTTTT. Protein: CASSLVSSGEKLFF.

The J gene is TRBJ2-1, the V gene TRBV29-1, with D perhaps matching TRBD2 (6 bases). The CDR3 is 14 amino acids. Trimming took off 5 bases at V and 5 bases at J, with 16 bases between the two ends. Germline loops: CDR1 SQVTM, CDR2 ANQGSEA. This chain's CDR3 is CSVHSSGLNNEQFF. The DNA of the CDR3 is TGCAGCGTTCATTCCAGCGGGCTCAACAATGAGCAGTTCTTC.

This clone was found once. V is TRBV7-9 and J is TRBJ1-5; no firm D call. This CDR3 has 15 residues. From germline, CDR1 is SEHNR and CDR2 FQNEAQ (reference sequence). V lost 3 bases, J lost 2 bases, and 11 bases lay in between. The CDR3 spells CASSFGGPRNQPQHF. CDR3 bases: TGTGCCAGCAGCTTCGGAGGGCCCCGCAATCAGCCCCAGCATTTT.

This sequence joins TRBV2 and TRBJ1-1; the match to TRBD1 covers 8 bases. Losses at the gene ends were 8 bases for V and 3 bases for J; bases not matched to a gene: 14. This CDR3 is built from 16 residues. In germline, CDR1 is SNHLY, CDR2 FYNNEI. CDR3 DNA sequence: TGTGCCAGCCTGTTACCTCCCCAGGGGGCGGACACTGAAGCTTTCTTT. Translating gives CASLLPPQGADTEAFF.

The J gene is TRBJ2-4, the V gene TRBV13, with 14 bases fitting TRBD2. Germline V lookup: CDR1 PRHDT, CDR2 FYEKMQ (reference sequence). Germline trimming cut 5 bases from V and 6 bases from J; bases unmatched to any gene: 9. The CDR3 has 17 amino acids. This CDR3 is CASSPRGLAGAANIQYF. The CDR3 DNA reads TGTGCCAGCAGCCCCCGGGGACTAGCGGGAGCCGCAAACATTCAGTACTTC.

The V gene is TRBV7-9, the J gene TRBJ1-1, with 12 bases identical to TRBD1. With V trimmed by 10 bases and J by 10 bases, 7 bases remained unmatched. Per the germline V gene, CDR1 is SEHNR and CDR2 is FQNEAQ (reference sequence). CDR3 size: 12 residues. CDR3 region: CAIKPGQGAAFF. CDR3 bases: TGTGCCATCAAACCGGGACAGGGGGCAGCTTTCTTT.

The genes are TRBV27 and TRBJ1-1; D remains ambiguous. Trimming removed 3 bases at V and 5 bases at J, with 13 bases between. The CDR3 spans 14 residues. Germline loops: CDR1 MNHEY, CDR2 SMNVEV (reference sequence). The CDR3 reads CASSLGLGWTEAFF. CDR3 coding DNA: TGTGCCAGCAGTTTGGGTCTAGGTTGGACTGAAGCTTTCTTT.

The chain combines TRBV6-5 with TRBJ2-1; 14 bases line up with TRBD2. With 3 bases clipped from V and 8 bases from J, the junction kept 6 bases outside the gene matches. Germline V lookup: CDR1 MNHEY, CDR2 SVGAGI. The CDR3 covers 16 residues. In nucleotides, the CDR3 is TGTGCCAGCAGTTATCAGGGACTAGCGGGGGAGCATGAGCAGTTCTTC. Translated, it gives CASSYQGLAGEHEQFF.

The rearrangement joins TRBV7-8 to TRBJ2-7; 7 bases are shared with TRBD1. The CDR3 is 14 amino acids. Per germline, CDR1 SGHVS and CDR2 FQNEAQ. The V segment lost 5 bases and the J segment 2 bases; nucleotides outside the gene matches: 6. The CDR3 bases are TGTGCCAGCAGCCCCGGGACAGCCCCCTACGAGCAGTACTTC. This gives the protein CASSPGTAPYEQYF.

This clone appeared a few times. This chain joins TRBV25-1 and TRBJ2-7, with 9 bases that match TRBD1. V lost 3 bases and J lost 0; bases outside the gene matches: 9. The CDR3 runs 17 residues. Germline CDR1 is MGHDK and CDR2 is SYGVNS. CDR3 amino acids: CASSDTGGSSTSYEQYF. In nucleotides, the CDR3 is TGTGCCAGCAGTGACACAGGGGGCTCTTCCACCTCCTACGAGCAGTACTTC.

The CDR3 here is CASSSTGNTEAFF. The DNA of the CDR3 is TGTGCCAGCAGCTCCACAGGGAACACTGAAGCTTTCTTT. The chain combines TRBV7-2 with TRBJ1-1, with D possibly matching TRBD1 (5 bases). Trimming left V 4 bases short and J 1 base short, with 7 bases between. CDR3 length: 13 residues. CDR1 is SGHTA and CDR2 is FQGNSA in the germline V gene.

This clone was counted between two and nine times. CDR3 nucleotides: TGTGCCATCAGTGGAGGGACAGGGCTTGACGAGCAGTACTTC. It yields the protein CAISGGTGLDEQYF. The chain employs TRBV10-3 and TRBJ2-7, with 9 bases matching TRBD1. CDR1 is ENHRY, CDR2 SYGVKD, per germline. Unmatched junction bases numbered 6, after V lost 4 bases and J lost 5 bases. This CDR3 contains 14 residues.

This chain links TRBV29-1 with TRBJ2-7, with D perhaps TRBD2 (6 bases). Trimming pared 0 bases from V and 4 bases from J, leaving 16 bases between. Germline CDR1 is SQVTM and CDR2 is ANQGSEA. The CDR3 extends over 15 amino acids. The CDR3 bases are TGCAGCGTTGAAGAAGAAGGAATAGCGGAGTACGAGCAGTACTTC. Protein: CSVEEEGIAEYEQYF.

The chain joins TRBV28 to TRBJ2-7; 7 bases map to TRBD1. Germline CDR1 reads MDHEN; CDR2 reads SYDVKM. The CDR3 covers 15 residues. Trimming took 4 bases from V and 3 from J; bases not matched to a gene: 9. In nucleotides, the CDR3 is TGTGCCAGCAGTTCCCCGGGACAGCAGATCTACGAGCAGTACTTC. This sequence encodes CASSSPGQQIYEQYF.